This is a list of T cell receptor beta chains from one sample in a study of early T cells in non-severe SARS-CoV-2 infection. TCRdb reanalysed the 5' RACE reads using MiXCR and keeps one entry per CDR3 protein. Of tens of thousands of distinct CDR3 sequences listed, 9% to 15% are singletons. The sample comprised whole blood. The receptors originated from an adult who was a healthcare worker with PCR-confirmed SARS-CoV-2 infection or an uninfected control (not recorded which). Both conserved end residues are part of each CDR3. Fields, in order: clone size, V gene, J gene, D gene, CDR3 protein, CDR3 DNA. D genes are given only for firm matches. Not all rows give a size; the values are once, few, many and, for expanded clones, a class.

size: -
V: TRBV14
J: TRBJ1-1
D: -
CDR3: CASSQDRGNNTEAFF
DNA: TGTGCCAGCAGCCAAGATCGGGGAAATAACACTGAAGCTTTCTTT

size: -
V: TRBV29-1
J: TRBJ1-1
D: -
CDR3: CSVEEGSGTEAFF
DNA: TGCAGCGTTGAAGAGGGAAGCGGGACTGAAGCTTTCTTT

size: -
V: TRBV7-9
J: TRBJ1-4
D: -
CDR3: CASSPKSGVKLFF
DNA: TGTGCCAGCAGCCCCAAATCAGGGGTAAAACTGTTTTTT

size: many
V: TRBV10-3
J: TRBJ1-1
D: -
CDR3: CAISDPPDTEAFF
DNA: TGTGCCATCAGTGACCCCCCGGACACTGAAGCTTTCTTT

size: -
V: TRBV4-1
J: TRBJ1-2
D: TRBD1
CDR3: CASSQVRTGRVITGYTF
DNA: TGCGCCAGCAGCCAAGTACGGACAGGGAGGGTTATAACTGGCTACACCTTC

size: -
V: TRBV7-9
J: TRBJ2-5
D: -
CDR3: CASSPRGERRQETQYF
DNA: TGTGCCAGCAGCCCTCGGGGTGAGCGGAGACAAGAGACCCAGTACTTC

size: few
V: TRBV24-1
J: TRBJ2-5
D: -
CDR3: CVTSDSSGPGETQYF
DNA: TGTGTCACCAGTGATTCAAGCGGACCGGGGGAGACCCAGTACTTC

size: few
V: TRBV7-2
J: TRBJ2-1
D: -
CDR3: CASSLKQFF
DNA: TGTGCCAGCAGCTTAAAGCAGTTCTTC

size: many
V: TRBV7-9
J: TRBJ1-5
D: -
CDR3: CASSWGWSNQPQHF
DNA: TGTGCCAGCAGTTGGGGTTGGAGCAATCAGCCCCAGCATTTT

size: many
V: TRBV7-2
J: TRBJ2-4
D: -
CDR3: CASSLDGGSDIQYF
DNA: TGTGCCAGCAGCTTAGACGGGGGCTCGGACATTCAGTACTTC

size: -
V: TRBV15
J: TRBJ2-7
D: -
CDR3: CATSRGTGEQYF
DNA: TGTGCCACCAGCAGAGGGACGGGCGAGCAGTACTTC

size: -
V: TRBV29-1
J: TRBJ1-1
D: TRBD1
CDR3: CSVTGGVTEAFF
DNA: TGCAGCGTTACAGGGGGCGTGACTGAAGCTTTCTTT

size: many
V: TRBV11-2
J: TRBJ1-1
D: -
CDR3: CASSLDNRGVTSNTEAFF
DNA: TGTGCCAGCAGCTTAGATAATAGGGGGGTTACATCGAACACTGAAGCTTTCTTT

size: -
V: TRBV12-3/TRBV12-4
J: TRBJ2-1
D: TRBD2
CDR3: CASSLVAGVSEFF
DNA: TGTGCCAGCAGTTTAGTGGCGGGAGTGAGTGAGTTCTTC

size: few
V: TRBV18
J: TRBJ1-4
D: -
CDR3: CASSPPASEKLFF
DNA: TGTGCCAGCTCACCACCGGCGAGTGAAAAACTGTTTTTT

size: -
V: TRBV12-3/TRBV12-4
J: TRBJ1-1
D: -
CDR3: CASSLAGGNTEAFF
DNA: TGTGCCAGCAGTTTAGCGGGAGGGAACACTGAAGCTTTCTTT

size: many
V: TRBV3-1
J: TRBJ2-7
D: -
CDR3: CASSQVREQYF
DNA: TGTGCCAGCAGCCAAGTCCGCGAGCAGTACTTC

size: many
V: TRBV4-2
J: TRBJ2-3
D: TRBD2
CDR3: CASSPQREGGDTQYF
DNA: TGTGCCAGCAGCCCCCAGCGGGAGGGAGGAGATACGCAGTATTTT

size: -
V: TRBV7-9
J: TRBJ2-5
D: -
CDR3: CASSYPPRKETQYF
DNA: TGTGCCAGCAGCTACCCCCCACGAAAAGAGACCCAGTACTTC

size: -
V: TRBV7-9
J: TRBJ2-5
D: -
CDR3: CASSLVAAQETQYF
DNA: TGTGCCAGCAGCTTAGTTGCGGCGCAAGAGACCCAGTACTTC

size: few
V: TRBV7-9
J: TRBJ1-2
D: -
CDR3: CASSLGTRYGYTF
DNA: TGTGCCAGCAGCTTGGGGACACGCTATGGCTACACCTTC

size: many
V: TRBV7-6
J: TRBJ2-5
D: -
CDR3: CASSSREETQYF
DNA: TGTGCCAGCAGCAGCCGGGAGGAGACCCAGTACTTC

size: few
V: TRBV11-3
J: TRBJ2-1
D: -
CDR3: CASSLDQREQFF
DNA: TGTGCCAGCAGCTTAGATCAAAGGGAGCAGTTCTTC

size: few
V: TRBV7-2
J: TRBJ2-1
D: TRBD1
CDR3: CASSQDRGGYNEQFF
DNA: TGTGCCAGCAGCCAGGACAGGGGAGGTTACAATGAGCAGTTCTTC

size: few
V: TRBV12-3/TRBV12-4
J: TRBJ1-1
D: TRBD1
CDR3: CASRMTGFSDTEAFF
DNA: TGTGCCAGCAGGATGACAGGGTTCAGCGACACTGAAGCTTTCTTT

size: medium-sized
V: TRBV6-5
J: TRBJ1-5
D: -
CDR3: CASMEDQPQHF
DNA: TGTGCCAGTATGGAGGATCAGCCCCAGCATTTT

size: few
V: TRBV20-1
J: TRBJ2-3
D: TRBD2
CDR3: CSARTSVADTQYF
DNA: TGCAGTGCTAGGACTAGCGTTGCAGATACGCAGTATTTT

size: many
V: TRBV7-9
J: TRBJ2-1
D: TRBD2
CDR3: CASSLIAGVKNEQFF
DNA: TGTGCCAGCAGCTTAATCGCGGGAGTAAAGAATGAGCAGTTCTTC

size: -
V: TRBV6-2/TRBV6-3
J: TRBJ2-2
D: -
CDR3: CATRDQANTGELFF
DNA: TGTGCCACCAGGGACCAGGCGAACACCGGGGAGCTGTTTTTT

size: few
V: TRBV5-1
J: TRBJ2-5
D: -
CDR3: CASSLVPGETQYF
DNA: TGCGCCAGCAGCTTGGTGCCAGGGGAGACCCAGTACTTC

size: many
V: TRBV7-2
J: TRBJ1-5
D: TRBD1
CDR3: CASSPTGGGYQPQHF
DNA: TGTGCCAGCAGCCCGACAGGGGGCGGGTATCAGCCCCAGCATTTT

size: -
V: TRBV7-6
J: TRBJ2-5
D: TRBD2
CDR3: CASSPLVGRGETQYF
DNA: TGTGCCAGCAGCCCCCTCGTCGGGAGGGGGGAGACCCAGTACTTC

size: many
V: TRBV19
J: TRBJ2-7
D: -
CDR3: CASSPEGLYEQYF
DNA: TGTGCCAGTAGTCCGGAGGGGCTCTACGAGCAGTACTTC

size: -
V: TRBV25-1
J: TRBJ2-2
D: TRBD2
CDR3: CASKTSAGELFF
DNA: TGTGCCAGTAAAACTAGCGCTGGGGAGCTGTTTTTT

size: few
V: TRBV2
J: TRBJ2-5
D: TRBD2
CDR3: CASRLLGGQETQYF
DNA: TGTGCCAGCAGGCTTTTGGGGGGGCAAGAGACCCAGTACTTC

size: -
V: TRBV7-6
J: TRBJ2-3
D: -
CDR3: CASSLEHGPTDTQYF
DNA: TGTGCCAGCAGCTTAGAACACGGGCCCACAGATACGCAGTATTTT

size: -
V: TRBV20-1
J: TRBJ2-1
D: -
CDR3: CSAGAVGPSSYNEQFF
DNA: TGCAGTGCTGGGGCAGTGGGTCCAAGCTCCTACAATGAGCAGTTCTTC

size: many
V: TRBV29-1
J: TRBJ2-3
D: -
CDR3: CSVGKRDTQYF
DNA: TGCAGCGTTGGTAAGCGAGATACGCAGTATTTT

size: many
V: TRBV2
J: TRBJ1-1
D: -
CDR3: CAPKGGSSDTEAFF
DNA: TGTGCACCAAAGGGGGGATCTTCCGACACTGAAGCTTTCTTT

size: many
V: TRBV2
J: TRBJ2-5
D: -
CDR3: CASSTGLGETQYF
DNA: TGTGCCAGCAGTACAGGTCTGGGGGAGACCCAGTACTTC

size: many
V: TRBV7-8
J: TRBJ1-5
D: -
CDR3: CASSLDRNQPQHF
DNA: TGTGCCAGCAGCCTCGACAGGAATCAGCCCCAGCATTTT

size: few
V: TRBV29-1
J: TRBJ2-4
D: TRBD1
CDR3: CSVDGDRGSPDIQYF
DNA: TGCAGCGTTGACGGGGACAGGGGCTCCCCGGACATTCAGTACTTC

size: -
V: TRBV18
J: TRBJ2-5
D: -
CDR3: CASSPRLETQYF
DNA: TGTGCCAGCTCACCGAGGCTGGAGACCCAGTACTTC

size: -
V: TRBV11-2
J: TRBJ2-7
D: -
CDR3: CASSSPHTWYEQYF
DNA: TGTGCCAGCAGCTCCCCACATACTTGGTACGAGCAGTACTTC

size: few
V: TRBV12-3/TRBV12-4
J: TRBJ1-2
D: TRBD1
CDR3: CASRERTGNYGYTF
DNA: TGTGCCAGCAGGGAACGGACAGGGAACTATGGCTACACCTTC

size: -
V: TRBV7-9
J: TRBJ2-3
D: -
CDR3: CASSLRFSGISSTDTQYF
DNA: TGTGCCAGCAGCTTAAGATTCTCCGGGATATCTAGCACAGATACGCAGTATTTT

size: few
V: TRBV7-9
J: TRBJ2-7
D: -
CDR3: CASSPRGGEQYF
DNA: TGTGCCAGCAGCCCCAGGGGGGGTGAGCAGTACTTC

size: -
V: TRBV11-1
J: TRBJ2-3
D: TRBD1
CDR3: CASTRGQTTDTQYF
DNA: TGTGCCAGCACTCGGGGACAGACCACAGATACGCAGTATTTT

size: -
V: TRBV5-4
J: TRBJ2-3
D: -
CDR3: CASSFVGRAGTDTQYF
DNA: TGTGCCAGCAGCTTCGTAGGCAGGGCGGGCACAGATACGCAGTATTTT

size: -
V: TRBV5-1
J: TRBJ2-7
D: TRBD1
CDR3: CASGVGDRGSYEQYF
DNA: TGCGCCAGCGGCGTTGGGGACAGGGGATCCTACGAGCAGTACTTC